These T cell receptor beta chains were read from a single sample in a study of cytomegalovirus exposure and HLA in healthy donors. The method was immunoSEQ multiplex PCR; TCRdb's version includes in-frame clones alone and lacks a portion of them. The table has fewer than 110,000 clones, 75% to 90% seen once. The material sequenced was PBMCs. Receptors originate from a man under 40 in good health and CMV-seronegative. Each CDR3 is given with its conserved first and last residue. The order of the fields is CDR3 length, J gene, V gene, D gene, clone size, CDR3 protein, CDR3 DNA. D genes are given only for firm matches. Expanded clones are given a class, and other clones once, few, many or no size at all.

14 TRBJ1-1 TRBV6-5 NA NA CASSLSFEGAEAFF TGTGCCAGCAGTTTGAGTTTTGAAGGGGCTGAAGCTTTCTTT
14 TRBJ2-5 TRBV28 NA NA CASSSIAAQGTQYF TGTGCCAGCAGTTCCATAGCGGCCCAAGGGACCCAGTACTTC
15 TRBJ2-2 TRBV30 NA NA CAWSKAGIDTGELFF TGTGCCTGGAGTAAGGCAGGCATTGACACCGGGGAGCTGTTTTTT
18 TRBJ2-5 TRBV12-5 TRBD2 once CASGTHPKKGLNQRTQYF TGTGCTAGCGGTACTCACCCCAAAAAGGGACTAAACCAGCGGACCCAGTACTTC
15 TRBJ2-7 TRBV5-6 TRBD2 NA CASSLVPSGMGEQYF TGTGCCAGCAGCTTGGTACCTAGCGGGATGGGCGAGCAGTACTTC
15 TRBJ1-1 TRBV6-6 NA NA CASSFRVMMNTEAFF TGTGCCAGCAGTTTCAGGGTGATGATGAACACTGAAGCTTTCTTT
16 TRBJ2-3 TRBV15 NA NA CATSIQRRPSTDTQYF TGTGCCACCAGCATCCAGCGGAGACCTAGCACAGATACGCAGTATTTT
16 TRBJ2-5 TRBV7-9 NA NA CASSLLLLRGRETQYF TGTGCCAGCAGCTTACTCCTCCTGAGGGGGAGAGAGACCCAGTACTTC
16 TRBJ2-7 TRBV5-1 NA NA CASSFRFPAGGSEQYF TGCGCCAGCAGCTTCAGATTCCCTGCAGGTGGGTCCGAGCAGTACTTC
14 TRBJ2-5 TRBV5-4 NA NA CASNFGGFQETQYF TGTGCCAGCAACTTTGGGGGGTTTCAAGAGACCCAGTACTTC
15 TRBJ1-6 TRBV28 NA NA CASSLESRRNSPLHF TGTGCCAGCAGTTTAGAGAGTCGGCGGAATTCACCCCTCCACTTT
15 TRBJ2-7 TRBV9 TRBD2 NA CASSDSGRRLDEQYF TGTGCCAGCAGCGATAGCGGGAGGAGGCTCGACGAGCAGTACTTC
15 TRBJ2-3 TRBV6-1 TRBD1 few CASSEGTGSTDTQYF TGTGCCAGCAGTGAAGGGACAGGGTCGACAGATACGCAGTATTTT
13 TRBJ2-7 TRBV4-1 NA NA CASSRAGLYEQYF TGCGCCAGCAGCCGTGCGGGACTGTACGAGCAGTACTTC
13 TRBJ1-2 TRBV2 NA NA CASARGGYYGYTF TGTGCCAGCGCCCGCGGGGGTTACTATGGCTACACCTTC
13 TRBJ1-5 TRBV6-1 TRBD1 NA CASTGQGDQPQHF TGTGCCAGCACAGGACAGGGGGATCAGCCCCAGCATTTT
14 TRBJ1-1 TRBV27 NA NA CASRSREQSTEAFF TGTGCCAGCAGGTCGCGGGAGCAGTCTACTGAAGCTTTCTTT
15 TRBJ2-4 TRBV25-1 TRBD2 NA CASSGEREGLNIQYF TGTGCCAGCAGTGGAGAACGGGAGGGGTTGAACATTCAGTACTTC
14 TRBJ1-1 TRBV30 TRBD1 NA CAWDRDVVGTEAFF TGTGCCTGGGACAGGGATGTGGTAGGCACTGAAGCTTTCTTT
15 TRBJ2-5 TRBV9 TRBD2 once CASSDSGGLQETQYF TGTGCCAGCAGCGACAGCGGGGGGCTCCAAGAGACCCAGTACTTC
16 TRBJ2-1 TRBV19 TRBD2 NA CASRGGTSGDYNEQFF TGTGCCAGTAGGGGGGGGACTAGCGGGGATTACAATGAGCAGTTCTTC
17 TRBJ1-4 TRBV4-2 NA once CASSQDREGGANEKLFF TGTGCCAGCAGCCAAGATCGGGAGGGGGGAGCTAATGAAAAACTGTTTTTT
13 TRBJ2-1 TRBV4-1 NA few CASSHGSVGEQFF TGCGCCAGCAGCCATGGTAGCGTCGGTGAGCAGTTCTTC
15 TRBJ1-2 TRBV7-2 NA NA CASSQTRGAKNGYTF TGTGCCAGCAGCCAGACCCGGGGGGCTAAGAATGGCTACACCTTC
12 TRBJ1-2 TRBV28 NA NA CASSQYIVGYTF TGTGCCAGCAGTCAGTACATCGTCGGCTACACCTTC
16 TRBJ1-4 TRBV11-2 TRBD1 NA CASSLGDRGRSEKLFF TGTGCCAGCAGCTTAGGGGACAGGGGGCGAAGTGAAAAACTGTTTTTT
16 TRBJ2-6 TRBV27 TRBD1 NA CATKDRGFSGANVLTF TGTGCCACAAAGGACAGGGGGTTTTCTGGGGCCAACGTCCTGACTTTC
14 TRBJ2-2 TRBV5-4 NA NA CASSSPGNTGELFF TGTGCCAGCAGCTCGCCGGGAAACACCGGGGAGCTGTTTTTT
18 TRBJ1-2 TRBV18 NA NA CASSPPKYRPGMGYGYTF TGTGCCAGCTCACCACCGAAATATCGTCCGGGGATGGGCTATGGCTACACCTTC
14 TRBJ2-1 TRBV4-1 NA NA CASSPGTLGSEQFF TGCGCCAGCAGCCCGGGAACTTTGGGAAGTGAGCAGTTCTTC
14 TRBJ2-3 TRBV9 TRBD1 NA CASSATGLADTQYF TGTGCCAGCAGCGCGACAGGGTTGGCAGATACGCAGTATTTT
14 TRBJ1-2 TRBV6-1 NA NA CASTEREGIGGYTF TGTGCCAGCACCGAGAGGGAGGGGATCGGTGGCTACACCTTC
16 TRBJ1-2 TRBV5-1 TRBD1 NA CASSAPRDSTNYGYTF TGCGCCAGCAGCGCACCCCGGGACAGTACTAACTATGGCTACACCTTC
16 TRBJ1-4 TRBV5-6 TRBD1 NA CASSLAYTGGDEKLFF TGTGCCAGCAGCTTGGCCTACACAGGGGGCGATGAAAAACTGTTTTTT
15 TRBJ2-3 TRBV27 NA NA CASSFRVRSTDTQYF TGTGCCAGCAGTTTCCGGGTCCGAAGCACAGATACGCAGTATTTT
14 TRBJ1-2 TRBV28 NA few CASISEVRGYGYTF TGTGCCAGCATCTCGGAGGTCAGGGGATATGGCTACACCTTC
18 TRBJ2-1 TRBV7-9 TRBD2 once CASTTGGTSGRAFYEQFF TGTGCCAGCACCACTGGCGGGACTAGCGGGAGGGCCTTCTATGAGCAGTTCTTC
15 TRBJ2-6 TRBV7-7 NA few CASSLTGTGANVLTF TGTGCCAGCAGCTTGACGGGAACTGGGGCCAACGTCCTGACTTTC
20 TRBJ2-2 TRBV4-1 TRBD2 NA CASSHPNAATSGRQSRELFF TGCGCCAGCAGCCACCCCAATGCTGCGACTAGCGGGAGACAGAGCCGGGAGCTGTTTTTT
14 TRBJ2-2 TRBV10-3 TRBD1 NA CAIRLTGATGELFF TGTGCCATCAGGCTAACAGGGGCCACCGGGGAGCTGTTTTTT
14 TRBJ2-2 TRBV5-6 TRBD2 NA CASSPGGLAGELFF TGTGCCAGCAGCCCGGGGGGGCTCGCCGGGGAGCTGTTTTTT
13 TRBJ2-7 TRBV4-2 TRBD2 NA CASASGGKNEQYF TGTGCCAGCGCTAGCGGGGGAAAGAACGAGCAGTACTTC
13 TRBJ1-1 TRBV11-1 NA NA CASSRQQGTEAFF TGTGCCAGCAGCCGACAACAGGGCACTGAAGCTTTCTTT
14 TRBJ1-6 TRBV25-1 TRBD1 few CASRQTGVGSPLHF TGTGCCAGCAGACAAACAGGGGTTGGCTCACCCCTCCACTTT
14 TRBJ2-7 TRBV5-1 TRBD1 NA CASWRTGGPYEQYF TGCGCCAGCTGGCGGACAGGAGGTCCCTACGAGCAGTACTTC
13 TRBJ2-1 TRBV16 NA NA CASSQSGYGEQFF TGTGCCAGCAGCCAATCCGGGTATGGTGAGCAGTTCTTC
15 TRBJ2-2 TRBV30 TRBD2 few CAWSVLAGDTGELFF TGTGCCTGGAGTGTTCTAGCGGGAGACACCGGGGAGCTGTTTTTT
15 TRBJ2-1 TRBV6-6 TRBD1 NA CASSPQGSSYNEQFF TGTGCCAGCAGCCCACAGGGGTCGAGCTACAATGAGCAGTTCTTC
15 TRBJ1-5 TRBV6-6 NA NA CASSYYGESNQPQHF TGTGCCAGCAGTTACTATGGGGAGAGCAATCAGCCCCAGCATTTT
13 TRBJ1-5 TRBV30 TRBD1 NA CAWSATGKQPQHF TGTGCCTGGAGTGCGACAGGGAAGCAGCCCCAGCATTTT
11 TRBJ2-1 TRBV7-9 NA NA CASAGVDEQFF TGTGCCAGTGCCGGGGTCGATGAGCAGTTCTTC
13 TRBJ2-7 TRBV7-6 TRBD1 NA CASSSGQDYEQYF TGTGCCAGCAGCTCAGGACAGGACTACGAGCAGTACTTC
13 TRBJ2-3 TRBV27 NA NA CASSFEVTDTQYF TGTGCCAGCAGTTTCGAGGTCACAGATACGCAGTATTTT
13 TRBJ2-1 TRBV7-2 NA NA CASSFSSYNEQFF TGTGCCAGCAGCTTCAGCTCCTACAATGAGCAGTTCTTC
18 TRBJ1-1 TRBV19 TRBD1 once CASRRTGTGIFGNTEAFF TGTGCCAGTAGGCGTACCGGGACAGGGATTTTCGGGAACACTGAAGCTTTCTTT
15 TRBJ1-2 TRBV28 TRBD1 NA CASSFPSGQGRGYTF TGTGCCAGCAGTTTCCCCTCCGGACAGGGACGTGGCTACACCTTC
14 TRBJ2-3 TRBV30 TRBD1 NA CAWSGTGGTDTQYF TGTGCCTGGAGTGGGACAGGGGGGACAGATACGCAGTATTTT